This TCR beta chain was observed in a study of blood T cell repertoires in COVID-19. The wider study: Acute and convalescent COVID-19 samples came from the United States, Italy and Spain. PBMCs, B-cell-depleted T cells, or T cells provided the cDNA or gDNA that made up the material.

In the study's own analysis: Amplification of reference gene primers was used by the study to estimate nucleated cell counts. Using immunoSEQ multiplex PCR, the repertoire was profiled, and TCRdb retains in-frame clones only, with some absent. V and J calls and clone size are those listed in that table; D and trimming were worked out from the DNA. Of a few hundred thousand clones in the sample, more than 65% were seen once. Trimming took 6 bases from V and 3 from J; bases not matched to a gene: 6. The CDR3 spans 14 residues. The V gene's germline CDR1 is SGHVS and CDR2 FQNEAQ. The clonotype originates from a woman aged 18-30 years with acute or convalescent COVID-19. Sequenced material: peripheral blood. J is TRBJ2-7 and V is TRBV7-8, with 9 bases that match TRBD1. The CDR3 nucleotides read TGTGCCAGCAGACCAGGGACAGGGATCTACGAGCAGTACTTC. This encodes CASRPGTGIYEQYF.